This T cell receptor beta chain was sequenced in a study of T-cell reconstitution after alpha-beta-depleted transplantation in children. Trimming cost V 7 bases and J 5 bases, with 21 bases left between them. CDR3 length equals 15 residues. Molecular barcoding with unique molecular identifiers was used for the TCRbeta library. In TCRdb, the PCR reads were re-called with MiXCR into one record per CDR3 protein. The table has 40,000 to 55,000 distinct CDR3 sequences, around 9% seen once. The material sequenced was PBMCs, mostly from graft donor cells, taken 60 days after TCRalphabeta/CD19-depleted stem cell transplant. The J gene is TRBJ2-7, the V gene TRBV12-3 or TRBV12-4; no firm D call. This TCR was sampled from a male patient between 2 and 15 years old who had a stem cell transplant for chronic granulomatous disease, so the T cells may come from the graft donor. This CDR3 is CASTCRRRGSNEQYF. In nucleotides, the CDR3 is TGTGCCAGCACTTGCAGGCGGCGCGGATCCAACGAGCAGTACTTC.